The clone carrying this T cell receptor (beta chain) is medium-sized within its sample. This beta chain lies outside the target of a library built for alpha chains; its clone size means little. Described time point: sample taken at primary tumor resection. Unsorted tumor, nontumor lung tissue or cryopreserved PBMC supplied the whole RNA. The data originate from a study of spatial heterogeneity in lung cancer. Study-wide background: There were, on average, more than nine raw-read appearances for each unique TCR and UMI combination.

CDR1 is MDHEN, CDR2 SYDVKM, per germline. CDR3 length: 13 amino acids. V lost 5 bases, J lost 7 bases, and 9 bases lay in between. TCRdb analysed the 5' RACE reads with MiXCR anew, one entry per CDR3 protein. The top ten clones hold about 20% of a sample with 5,000 or so distinct CDR3 sequences, roughly 18% of them seen once. This chain uses TRBV28 with TRBJ1-6; D is undetermined. The receptor's source is a male donor with early-stage non-small cell lung cancer. Sample: normal lung tissue next to the tumor, taken at surgery. The CDR3 bases are TGTGCCAGCAGTCCCTCAGAGAATTCACCCCTCCACTTT. This sequence encodes CASSPSENSPLHF.